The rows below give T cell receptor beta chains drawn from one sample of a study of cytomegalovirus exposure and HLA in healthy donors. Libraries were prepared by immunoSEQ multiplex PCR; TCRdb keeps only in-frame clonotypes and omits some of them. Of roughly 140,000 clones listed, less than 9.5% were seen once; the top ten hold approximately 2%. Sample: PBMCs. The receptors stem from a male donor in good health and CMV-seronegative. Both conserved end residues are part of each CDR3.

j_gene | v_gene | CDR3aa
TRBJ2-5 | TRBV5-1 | CASSFSLTQETQYF
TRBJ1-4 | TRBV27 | CASSPYRAREKLFF
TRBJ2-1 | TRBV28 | CASTLGLYYNEQFF
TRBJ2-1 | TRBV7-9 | CASSGDRGTSYNEQFF
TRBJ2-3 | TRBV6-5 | CASSARGTDTQYF
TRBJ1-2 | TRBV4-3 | CASSQAAGEAYGYTF
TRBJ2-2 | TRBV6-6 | CASSYSYRTDTGELFF
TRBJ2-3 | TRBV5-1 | CASSTGLRADTQYF
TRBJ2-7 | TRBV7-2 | CASSLDFTYEQYF
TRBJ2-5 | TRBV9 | CASSVAGQAETQYF
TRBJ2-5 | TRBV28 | CASSLYLGEGRETQYF
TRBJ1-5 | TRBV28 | CASSVRWSQHF
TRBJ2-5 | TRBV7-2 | CASSLNSVRGQETQYF
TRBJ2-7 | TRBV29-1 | CSVETATLYEQYF
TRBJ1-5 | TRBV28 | CASSLSALPVNQPQHF
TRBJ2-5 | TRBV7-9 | CASSYGLAGVETQYF
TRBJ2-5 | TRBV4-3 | CASSQHRGRGQETQYF
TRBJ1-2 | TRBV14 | CASSQEAVGYYGYTF
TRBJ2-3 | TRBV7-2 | CASSTRQEITDTQYF
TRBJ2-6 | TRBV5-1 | CASSPTDSGANVLTF